These 9 T cell receptor beta chains were all obtained from the same sample, sequenced in a study of T-cell memory formation after mild COVID-19. A single record per CDR3 protein comes from TCRdb applying MiXCR to the 5' RACE reads. In the table there are 200,000 to 250,000 distinct CDR3 sequences, 9.5% of which are singletons. Sequences were obtained from PBMCs or a T cell subset sorted from them (not recorded which). These receptors were taken from a man aged 18 to 30 who had mild COVID-19 (a few samples of this study predate the infection). Cell type and time point are not known.

This clonotype was recorded many times. The chain couples TRBV9 to TRBJ2-1, with TRBD2 identical over 10 bases. J was trimmed by 9 bases and V by 1 base; bases with no gene match: 10. The CDR3 totals 16 residues. The V gene's germline CDR1 is SGDLS and CDR2 YYNGEE. This CDR3 reads CASSVLGTSVSGEQFF. In DNA form, the CDR3 reads TGTGCCAGCAGCGTACTTGGGACTAGCGTTTCTGGTGAGCAGTTCTTC.

The table lists this clonotype with a few counts. The chain employs TRBV18 and TRBJ1-3; 10 bases match TRBD1. CDR1 and CDR2 from the germline V gene are KGHSH and LQKENI. CDR3 length: 15 residues. V lost 10 bases to trimming and J lost 4 bases; unmatched junction nucleotides: 10. The CDR3 sequence is CATSEGQGSGNTIYF. In DNA, the CDR3 is TGTGCCACCTCCGAGGGACAGGGGTCCGGAAACACCATATATTTT.

This clonotype was seen a handful of times. This chain uses TRBV20-1 with TRBJ1-2; TRBD1 is a possible D gene (5 bases). The ends were cut back, 3 bases at V and 4 bases at J, with 15 bases in the middle. The CDR3 is made up of 14 amino acids. Germline loops: CDR1 DFQATT, CDR2 SNEGSKA (reference sequence). The CDR3 spells CSASTRQRVYGYTF. The DNA of the CDR3 is TGCAGTGCTAGCACTAGACAGAGAGTCTATGGCTACACCTTC.

The CDR3 loop is CASSSGTPGSNTEAFF. The CDR3 nucleotides read TGTGCCAGCAGTTCCGGGACACCCGGATCGAACACTGAAGCTTTCTTT. The J gene is TRBJ1-1, the V gene TRBV6-1, with D possibly matching TRBD1 (6 bases). Germline V lookup: CDR1 MNHNS, CDR2 SASEGT. The CDR3 runs to 16 residues. V dropped 5 bases and J dropped 1 base, with 17 bases sitting between them.

There are a few counts of this clonotype. The gene calls are TRBV2 and TRBJ2-6; the match to TRBD2 covers 7 bases. The junction had 1 base not matched to a gene; V was cut back by 8 bases and J by 0 bases. From germline, CDR1 is SNHLY and CDR2 FYNNEI. The CDR3 has 14 amino acids. The CDR3, as DNA: TGTGCCAGCGGGAGGGACTCTGGGGCCAACGTCCTGACTTTC. Protein sequence: CASGRDSGANVLTF.

In this sample, this clonotype turned up a few times. The junction shows a germline mismatch at one end, possibly a read error. CDR3 nucleotides: TGTGCTAGCAGCTTGTACGGGACAAGGCCTCCCATGAACACTGAAGCTTTCTTT. Translation gives CASSLYGTRPPMNTEAFF. The chain is built from TRBV7-7 and TRBJ1-1, with D possibly matching TRBD1 (6 bases). Per germline, CDR1 SSHAT and CDR2 FNYEAQ (reference sequence). There are 18 residues in the CDR3.

V gene TRBV20-1 combines with J gene TRBJ2-7, with 8 bases fitting TRBD1. Germline V gene lookup returns CDR1 DFQATT and CDR2 SNEGSKA (reference sequence). Losses at the gene ends were 5 bases for V and 1 base for J; bases not matched to a gene: 7. The CDR3 length is 14 residues. The CDR3 nucleotides read TGCAGTGCTTCAGGACAGGGAGCGTCCTACGAGCAGTACTTC. It is translated as CSASGQGASYEQYF.

DNA of the CDR3: TGTGCCAGCAGTTACCGGGGGCGAGCGGGACACGAGCAGTACTTC. Protein product: CASSYRGRAGHEQYF. J is TRBJ2-7 and V is TRBV6-5; possibly TRBD2 for D (7 bases). This CDR3 is 15 amino acids long. Germline loops: CDR1 MNHEY, CDR2 SVGAGI. With 2 bases removed from V and 5 bases from J, the gap between germline ends came to 16 bases.

The chain links TRBV9 to TRBJ1-5, with 9 positions matching TRBD1. This CDR3 comprises 14 residues. Trimming took 3 bases from V and 6 from J; bases not matched to a gene: 4. Germline-derived CDR1 and CDR2 are SGDLS and YYNGEE. CDR3 bases: TGTGCCAGCAGCGACGGGACAGGGATTCAGCCCCAGCATTTT. Protein: CASSDGTGIQPQHF.